The TCR beta chain described here comes from a study of T-cell reconstitution after alpha-beta-depleted transplantation in children. This sample's TCRbeta library carried unique molecular identifier barcodes. MiXCR, applied by TCRdb to the PCR reads, yields one record per CDR3 protein. The data show some 300,000 distinct CDR3 sequences, over 9% seen once. This clonotype has ten or more counts. The CDR3 sequence is 14 residues long. The ends were cut back, 3 bases at V and 7 bases at J, with 13 bases in the middle. Germline V gene lookup returns CDR1 LGHNA and CDR2 YSLEER. This clonotype was sampled from a boy in the first two years of life with acute myeloid leukemia, due to receive a stem cell transplant. The chain recombines TRBV4-3 with TRBJ2-1, with D perhaps TRBD1 (6 bases). Sequenced material: PBMCs, taken before TCRalphabeta/CD19-depleted stem cell transplant. The DNA for the CDR3 is TGCGCCAGCAGCCAGACGACAGGTTGGAATGAGCAGTTCTTC. Amino acids: CASSQTTGWNEQFF.